These 22 T cell receptor beta chains came from one sample sequenced in a study of T cell responses to AZD1222 COVID-19 vaccine (dated by TCRdb to the early 2020s). This sample's time point label indicates: baseline before first vaccination. The protocol used for the library was the immunoSEQ multiplex PCR assay. Drawn from immuneACCESS, this table holds only the in-frame rearrangements with V and J called that TCRdb kept. Clones are partly lost; checked studies trace under half to an unresolved V gene and leave the rest unexplained. The sample records approximately 120,000 clones, more than 80% of which are singletons. Together, the top ten hold 4.2% of the sample. The starting material was peripheral blood, obtained on day 0 of AZD1222 vaccination. The receptors originated from an adult in good health.

This clone was seen just once. CDR3 DNA: TGTGCCAGCAGCTTACGACAGGGATCTGAAGCTTTCTTT. Translation gives CASSLRQGSEAFF. The genes are TRBV11-3 and TRBJ1-1, with 7 bases aligning to TRBD1. Germline assignment: CDR1 SGHNT and CDR2 YENEEA. Trimming cost V 2 bases and J 6 bases; bases outside gene matches: 3. The CDR3 is made up of 13 amino acids. Filled out from reference TRBV11-3 and TRBJ1-1, the complete variable domain reads EAGVVQSPRYKIIEKKQPVAFWCNPISGHNTLYWYLQNLGQGPELLIRYENEEAVDDSQLPKDRFSAERLKGVDSTLKIQPAELGDSAVYLCASSLRQGSEAFFGQGTRLTVV.

This clone was picked up one time. The chain uses TRBV5-5 and TRBJ2-2, with 11 bases matching TRBD1. Trimming removed 6 bases from V and 5 bases from J; junction bases left unmatched: 12. CDR1 is SGHKS and CDR2 is YYEKEE in the germline V gene (reference sequence). The CDR3 is 17 amino acids. The CDR3 DNA reads as TGTGCCAGCAACACCGGACAGGGGGCGTTCCTTACCGGGGAGCTGTTTTTT. Translation: CASNTGQGAFLTGELFF.

The chain carries TRBV29-1 and TRBJ2-7, with 7 bases that match TRBD2. Germline CDR1 SQVTM, CDR2 ANQGSEA. This CDR3 comprises 14 residues. With 6 bases clipped from V and 2 bases from J, the junction kept 10 bases outside the gene matches. CDR3 in DNA: TGCAGCGTCACCGGGACTAACCTTGCCTACGAGCAGTACTTC. Its translation: CSVTGTNLAYEQYF.

This sequence joins TRBV7-9 and TRBJ2-1; 7 positions match TRBD1. J was trimmed by 13 bases and V by 7 bases; bases with no gene match: 7. This CDR3 is built from 11 residues. In germline, CDR1 is SEHNR, CDR2 FQNEAQ (reference sequence). The CDR3 region is CASTLDREQFF. The CDR3 coding sequence is TGTGCCAGCACCCTCGACAGGGAACAGTTCTTC. The full variable domain, completed using reference TRBV7-9 and TRBJ2-1, is DTGVSQNPRHKITKRGQNVTFRCDPISEHNRLYWYRQTLGQGPEFLTYFQNEAQLEKSRLLSDRFSAERPKGSFSTLEIQRTEQGDSAMYLCASTLDREQFFGPGTRLTVL.

For the CDR3, the DNA is TGTGCCAGCAGTTTATTAGAAAAGGCAACTAATGAAAAACTGTTTTTT. Protein sequence: CASSLLEKATNEKLFF. The chain recombines TRBV28 with TRBJ1-4; D call uncertain. From germline, CDR1 is MDHEN and CDR2 SYDVKM. This CDR3 has 16 amino acids. V was pared by 1 base and J by 0 bases, with 9 bases between.

This chain joins TRBV19 and TRBJ1-6; no firm D call. Germline-derived CDR1 and CDR2 are LNHDA and SQIVND (reference sequence). This CDR3 has 14 residues. V lost 7 bases to trimming and J lost 1 base, with 8 bases between them. CDR3 sequence: CASTALSYNSPLHF. Here the CDR3 DNA reads TGTGCCAGTACGGCCCTATCCTATAATTCACCCCTCCACTTT. The full variable domain, its missing parts supplied by reference TRBV19 and TRBJ1-6, is DGGITQSPKYLFRKEGQNVTLSCEQNLNHDAMYWYRQDPGQGLRLIYYSQIVNDFQKGDIAEGYSVSREKKESFPLTVTSAQKNPTAFYLCASTALSYNSPLHFGNGTRLTVT.

The chain has TRBV4-1 and TRBJ1-5; D possibly corresponds to TRBD1 (5 bases). The germline V and J ends were trimmed by 3 bases and 3 bases, with 18 bases remaining between them. Germline CDR1 and CDR2: MGHRA and YSYEKL. CDR3 length: 17 amino acids. CDR3 sequence: CASSQNSGGGNNQPQHF. CDR3 DNA: TGCGCCAGCAGCCAGAACTCTGGGGGGGGAAACAATCAGCCCCAGCATTTT.

The chain joins TRBV27 to TRBJ1-1; possibly TRBD1 for D (5 bases). Trimming left V 6 bases short and J 5 bases short, with 13 bases between. CDR1 and CDR2 (germline): MNHEY, SMNVEV (reference sequence). The CDR3 runs 13 residues. The CDR3 DNA sequence: TGTGCCAGCAGGAGTCAATCAGGGACTGAAGCTTTCTTT. Its protein is CASRSQSGTEAFF.

J is TRBJ2-5 and V is TRBV2; 8 bases align to TRBD1. CDR1 is SNHLY and CDR2 is FYNNEI in the germline V gene. This CDR3 has 13 amino acids. Trimming at V came to 7 bases and at J to 4 bases, leaving 5 bases not matched to a gene. CDR3 DNA: TGTGCCAGCATTACGGACAGGGCAGAGACCCAGTACTTC. Translation: CASITDRAETQYF.

This chain joins TRBV7-3 and TRBJ1-1; the match to TRBD1 covers 9 bases. With 5 bases clipped from V and 9 bases from J, the junction kept 7 bases outside the gene matches. This CDR3 has 13 amino acids. From germline, CDR1 is SGHTA and CDR2 FQGTGA. The CDR3 DNA sequence: TGTGCCAGCAGCCCGTTGACAGGGGGGAAAGCTTTCTTT. It yields the protein CASSPLTGGKAFF.

This chain connects TRBV4-2 to TRBJ2-5, with D perhaps matching TRBD1 (5 bases). The CDR3 runs to 16 residues. V shed 1 base and J shed 5 bases, with 17 bases lying between them. Germline V lookup: CDR1 LGHNA, CDR2 YNFKEQ. The CDR3 spells CASSQGGRGSRETQYF. Written as DNA, the CDR3 is TGTGCCAGCAGCCAAGGGGGTAGGGGAAGCCGGGAGACCCAGTACTTC.

This clone was found a few times. The genes are TRBV3-1 (or the pseudogene TRBV3-2) and TRBJ1-2; D gene unclear. The V end lost 0 bases, the J end lost 8 bases, and 10 bases lay between the germline ends. This CDR3 is 13 amino acids long. Per germline, CDR1 LGHDT and CDR2 YNNKEL (reference sequence). Here the CDR3 DNA reads TGTGCCAGCAGCCAAGAAGATATAAGCGGCTACACCTTC. Translation: CASSQEDISGYTF.

This chain connects TRBV28 to TRBJ1-1; 7 bases line up with TRBD1. Germline V gene sequence: CDR1 MDHEN, CDR2 SYDVKM. The CDR3 runs 13 residues. V dropped 7 bases and J dropped 3; count of bases not matched to a gene: 5. The chain's CDR3 is CASTTGRDTEAFF. In DNA form, the CDR3 reads TGTGCCAGCACGACAGGGCGGGACACTGAAGCTTTCTTT. The whole variable domain, remainder taken from reference TRBV28 and TRBJ1-1, is DVKVTQSSRYLVKRTGEKVFLECVQDMDHENMFWYRQDPGLGLRLIYFSYDVKMKEKGDIPEGYSVSREKKERFSLILESASTNQTSMYLCASTTGRDTEAFFGQGTRLTVV.

This clone was seen just once. V and J are TRBV3-1 (or the pseudogene TRBV3-2) and TRBJ1-6, with D uncertain. This CDR3 is built from 16 residues. Trimming pared 4 bases from V and 7 bases from J, leaving 17 bases between. CDR1 and CDR2 from the germline V gene are LGHDT and YNNKEL (reference sequence). The CDR3 sequence: CASSPRSPRTNSPLHF. In nucleotides, the CDR3 is TGTGCCAGCAGCCCACGAAGCCCCAGGACCAATTCACCCCTCCACTTT.

This sequence joins TRBV7-6 and TRBJ2-3; 9 nucleotides line up with TRBD2. From germline, CDR1 is SGHVS and CDR2 FNYEAQ. The trim removed 4 bases at V and 2 bases at J, leaving 13 bases unmatched. The CDR3 consists of 18 residues. The CDR3 here is CASSSLLGGGAVTDTQYF. The CDR3 bases are TGTGCCAGCAGCTCACTCCTGGGCGGGGGGGCGGTCACAGATACGCAGTATTTT.

The J gene is TRBJ1-5, the V gene TRBV20-1, with TRBD1 identical over 9 bases. The germline V gene has CDR1 DFQATT and CDR2 SNEGSKA (reference sequence). The CDR3 is made up of 15 amino acids. The V and J ends lost 3 bases and 2 bases, in that order; junction bases with no gene match: 5. The CDR3 bases are TGCAGTGCTAGTCTGGGACAGGGTCGCAATCAGCCCCAGCATTTT. This gives the protein CSASLGQGRNQPQHF.

The V and J genes are TRBV5-1 and TRBJ2-3; 8 bases are a match to TRBD2. Germline CDR1 and CDR2: SGHRS and YFSETQ. V shed 3 bases and J 0 bases; nucleotides not matched to a gene: 9. This CDR3 is built from 17 residues. This chain's CDR3 is CASSWRGGGPSTDTQYF. The DNA of the CDR3 is TGCGCCAGCAGCTGGCGGGGCGGGGGGCCGAGCACAGATACGCAGTATTTT. Combining the CDR3 with reference TRBV5-1 and TRBJ2-3 gives the whole variable domain KAGVTQTPRYLIKTRGQQVTLSCSPISGHRSVSWYQQTPGQGLQFLFEYFSETQRNKGNFPGRFSGRQFSNSRSEMNVSTLELGDSALYLCASSWRGGGPSTDTQYFGPGTRLTVL.

This chain joins TRBV9 and TRBJ1-5; a weak D match, TRBD1 (5 bases). CDR1 is SGDLS and CDR2 is YYNGEE in the germline V gene. This CDR3 is built from 14 residues. Trimming took 3 bases from V and 2 from J, leaving 9 bases between them. The CDR3 region is CASSARGGNQPQHF. The CDR3 region has the DNA TGTGCCAGCAGCGCAAGAGGGGGCAATCAGCCCCAGCATTTT.

This rearrangement joins TRBV30 to TRBJ2-5, with 8 bases that match TRBD2. Unmatched junction bases numbered 7, after V lost 2 bases and J lost 5 bases. Germline V gene lookup returns CDR1 GTSNPN and CDR2 SVGIG (reference sequence). The CDR3 spans 14 residues. The CDR3 DNA is TGTGCCTGGAGTTCGGGGGGGCCTGGGGAGACCCAGTACTTC. Amino acids: CAWSSGGPGETQYF. The full variable domain, completed using reference TRBV30 and TRBJ2-5, is SQTIHQWPATLVQPVGSPLSLECTVEGTSNPNLYWYRQAAGRGLQLLFYSVGIGQISSEVPQNLSASRPQDRQFILSSKKLLLSDSGFYLCAWSSGGPGETQYFGPGTRLLVL.

The chain employs TRBV11-1 and TRBJ1-1; D call uncertain. Germline CDR1 is SGHAT and CDR2 is FQDESV (reference sequence). V was cut by 5 bases and J by 7 bases, with 11 bases left in between. CDR3 length: 12 amino acids. CDR3 sequence (DNA): TGTGCCAGCAGCCCGAGTAGCGATGAAGCTTTCTTT. It yields the protein CASSPSSDEAFF.

In DNA, the CDR3 is TGTGCCAGCAGCCAGCTGCCCTCGGAGGGTGGCTACACCTTC. Protein sequence: CASSQLPSEGGYTF. This chain joins TRBV3-1 (or the pseudogene TRBV3-2) and TRBJ1-2; D uncertain. The CDR3 length is 14 residues. Deletions cut 3 bases from V and 7 bases from J, with 15 bases between. The germline V gene has CDR1 LGHDT and CDR2 YNNKEL (reference sequence).

In its sample, this clone was seen once. The rearrangement joins TRBV6-2 or TRBV6-3 to TRBJ2-5; D possibly corresponds to TRBD2 (5 bases). Germline CDR1 reads MNHEY; CDR2 reads SVGEGT. The ends were cut back, 5 bases at V and 4 bases at J, with 17 bases in the middle. The CDR3 length is 15 residues. In DNA form, the CDR3 reads TGTGCCAGCAGTCTTACCTGGACTTTGGGAGAGACCCAGTACTTC. Protein sequence: CASSLTWTLGETQYF.